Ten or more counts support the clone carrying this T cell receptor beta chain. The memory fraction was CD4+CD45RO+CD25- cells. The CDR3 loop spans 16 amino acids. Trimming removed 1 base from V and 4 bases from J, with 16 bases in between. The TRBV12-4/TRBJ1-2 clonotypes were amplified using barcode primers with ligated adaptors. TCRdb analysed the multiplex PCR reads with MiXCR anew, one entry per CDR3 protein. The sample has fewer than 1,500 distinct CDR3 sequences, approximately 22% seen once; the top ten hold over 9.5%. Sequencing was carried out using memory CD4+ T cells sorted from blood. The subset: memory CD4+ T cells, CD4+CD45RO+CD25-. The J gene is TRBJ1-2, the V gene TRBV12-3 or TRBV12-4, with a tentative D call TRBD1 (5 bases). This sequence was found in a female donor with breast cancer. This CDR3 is CASSLGLTEGGYGYTF. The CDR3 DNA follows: TGTGCCAGCAGTTTAGGGTTGACAGAGGGAGGCTATGGCTACACCTTC.